These 27 T cell receptor beta chains originate from one sample sequenced in a study of cytomegalovirus exposure and HLA in healthy donors. PCR amplification relied on 60 Vbeta primers (plus 13 Jbeta primers). Some clones are missing from TCRdb's copy, which holds only in-frame ones; the method was immunoSEQ multiplex PCR. The sample has tens of thousands of clones. What was sequenced was PBMCs. These TCRs come from a male donor in good health and CMV-seronegative.

The chain couples TRBV28 to TRBJ2-7; D possibly corresponds to TRBD2 (5 bases). The CDR3 has 17 residues. V was pared by 5 bases and J by 2 bases, with 22 bases between. In germline, CDR1 is MDHEN, CDR2 SYDVKM. For the CDR3, the DNA is TGTGCCAGCAGTGAACCGTCTAGGGTAATTAGCGCCTACGAGCAGTACTTC. Translation gives CASSEPSRVISAYEQYF.

This chain connects TRBV5-8 to TRBJ2-1; the D gene is possibly TRBD1 (5 bases). Germline CDR1 SGHTS, CDR2 YDEGEE. The CDR3 has 13 amino acids. Trimming removed 10 bases at V and 1 base at J, with 12 bases between. In nucleotides, the CDR3 is TGTGCCGGCGGTGACAGATCCTACAATGAGCAGTTCTTC. Translated: CAGGDRSYNEQFF.

V usage is TRBV10-3 and J usage is TRBJ2-3; 9 nucleotides align to TRBD2. Germline V CDR1 and CDR2: ENHRY, SYGVKD. V was clipped by 4 bases and J by 4 bases; unmatched bases: 6. The CDR3 is 15 residues long. For the CDR3, the DNA is TGTGCCATCAGTGCCAGCGGGGGGCGGGCAGATACGCAGTATTTT. Its translation: CAISASGGRADTQYF.

The chain links TRBV5-6 to TRBJ1-2; TRBD1 matches 10 bases. The CDR3 consists of 13 residues. Trimming removed 4 bases from V and 8 bases from J; junction bases left unmatched: 5. Germline V gene sequence: CDR1 SGHDT, CDR2 YYEEEE. CDR3 residues: CASSPDRGSGYTF. The CDR3, as DNA: TGTGCCAGCAGCCCGGACAGGGGGAGCGGCTACACCTTC.

The chain is built from TRBV19 and TRBJ1-2; 12 bases map to TRBD1. With 7 bases clipped from V and 5 bases from J, the junction kept 8 bases outside the gene matches. This CDR3 has 15 residues. Germline-derived CDR1 and CDR2 are LNHDA and SQIVND (reference sequence). The CDR3 is CASIPGTGGGYGYTF. DNA of the CDR3: TGTGCCAGTATCCCCGGGACAGGGGGCGGGTATGGCTACACCTTC.

This chain connects TRBV6-1 to TRBJ1-1; TRBD1 agrees at 9 bases. V was pared by 7 bases and J by 3 bases, with 3 bases of the junction left unmatched. Per the germline V gene, CDR1 is MNHNS and CDR2 is SASEGT. The CDR3 contains 13 residues. CDR3 in DNA: TGTGCCAGCAACCGACAGGGGGACACTGAAGCTTTCTTT. Translating gives CASNRQGDTEAFF.

To note about this clone: At one of its ends the junction is not consistent with the germline gene, which may arise from a read error. The V call is TRBV10-3, the J call TRBJ2-1; TRBD1 aligns across 12 bases. The CDR3 spans 19 residues. Germline V gene sequence: CDR1 ENHRY, CDR2 SYGVKD. The CDR3 spells CAIRPGQGALRSSDNEQFF. CDR3 coding DNA: TGTGCCATCAGGCCGGGACAGGGGGCGTTAAGAAGCTCCGACAATGAGCAGTTCTTC.

V gene TRBV29-1 combines with J gene TRBJ2-7; 11 positions match TRBD1. There are 13 residues in the CDR3. V lost 7 bases to trimming and J lost 2 bases; unmatched junction nucleotides: 4. Germline V gene data show CDR1 as SQVTM and CDR2 as ANQGSEA. CDR3 residues: CSAAGQGAYEQYF. The CDR3 DNA follows: TGCAGCGCCGCGGGACAGGGGGCCTACGAGCAGTACTTC.

The V and J genes are TRBV7-9 and TRBJ2-5; TRBD1 matches 10 bases. The CDR3 has 14 residues. J gave up 4 bases and V 7 bases, and 6 bases lay outside the gene matches. Germline lookup yields CDR1 SEHNR and CDR2 FQNEAQ (reference sequence). In DNA form, the CDR3 reads TGTGCCAGCATGGTCGGACAGGGGGGAGAGACCCAGTACTTC. Translated: CASMVGQGGETQYF.

This chain connects TRBV4-2 to TRBJ2-1; possibly TRBD2 for D (5 bases). Trimming took 0 bases from V and 9 from J, leaving 21 bases between them. This CDR3 spans 17 amino acids. The germline CDR1 and CDR2 sequences are LGHNA and YNFKEQ. The CDR3 region has the DNA TGTGCCAGCAGCCAAGAGGCTAGCTCCGGCGGTTGGGGTGAGCAGTTCTTC. This codes for CASSQEASSGGWGEQFF.

The chain recombines TRBV7-2 with TRBJ2-1, with 8 bases fitting TRBD2. The CDR3 length is 16 residues. With 5 bases clipped from V and 2 bases from J, the junction kept 8 bases outside the gene matches. The V gene's germline CDR1 is SGHTA and CDR2 FQGNSA. The CDR3 DNA reads TGTGCCAGCAGCCCCAGGGGTAGCGGGACCTACAATGAGCAGTTCTTC. Its translation: CASSPRGSGTYNEQFF.

V is TRBV18 and J is TRBJ2-2; weak D call: TRBD1 (5 bases). Germline V gene sequence: CDR1 KGHSH, CDR2 LQKENI. V was shortened by 6 bases and J by 6 bases, with 14 bases between the two germline ends. The CDR3 runs 14 residues. CDR3: CASSPSRGAGELFF. As DNA, the CDR3 is TGTGCCAGCTCCCCAAGTAGGGGCGCCGGGGAGCTGTTTTTT.

DNA for the CDR3: TGTGCCAGTGGACAGGGGAGGATTCAGCCCCAGCATTTT. Residues: CASGQGRIQPQHF. V gene TRBV28 combines with J gene TRBJ1-5; 9 bases are a match to TRBD1. Unmatched junction bases numbered 6, after V lost 9 bases and J lost 6 bases. The CDR3 covers 13 residues. The germline gives CDR1 MDHEN, CDR2 SYDVKM.

The J gene is TRBJ2-1, the V gene TRBV5-6; possibly TRBD2 for D (5 bases). V was trimmed by 4 bases and J by 5 bases, leaving 13 bases between them. The CDR3 is made up of 14 amino acids. In germline, CDR1 is SGHDT, CDR2 YYEEEE. The CDR3 protein is CASSMGNGDNEQFF. As DNA, the CDR3 is TGTGCCAGCAGCATGGGGAACGGGGACAATGAGCAGTTCTTC.

This rearrangement joins TRBV15 to TRBJ1-5, with D perhaps matching TRBD1 (5 bases). CDR3 length: 19 residues. Per germline, CDR1 LNHNV and CDR2 YYDKDF (reference sequence). V lost 0 bases and J lost 7, with 25 bases in between. The CDR3 DNA reads TGTGCCACCAGCAGAGATCTACGAACGTTGGGGAGGGGTGGGCAGCCCCAGCATTTT. Translated, it gives CATSRDLRTLGRGGQPQHF.

The chain's CDR3 is CASSIGGSEAFF. As DNA, the CDR3 is TGTGCCAGTAGTATTGGGGGGTCTGAAGCTTTCTTT. The rearrangement uses TRBV19 and TRBJ1-1; D is possibly TRBD1 (5 bases). CDR3 size: 12 residues. Between the trimmed V and J ends, which lost 3 bases and 6 bases, there was a span of 8 bases. Germline loops: CDR1 LNHDA, CDR2 SQIVND (reference sequence).

This chain links TRBV6-6 with TRBJ1-4; 7 nucleotides align to TRBD1. Germline trimming cut 11 bases from V and 5 bases from J; bases unmatched to any gene: 2. This CDR3 contains 11 residues. Germline lookup yields CDR1 MNHNY and CDR2 SVGAGI (reference sequence). The CDR3: CASTGNEKLFF. The CDR3 DNA sequence: TGTGCCTCGACAGGGAATGAAAAACTGTTTTTT.

The V and J genes are TRBV5-1 and TRBJ1-5; TRBD1 aligns across 10 bases. Trimming at V came to 3 bases and at J to 4 bases, leaving 1 base not matched to a gene. The germline gives CDR1 SGHRS, CDR2 YFSETQ. The CDR3 contains 14 residues. CDR3 in DNA: TGCGCCAGCAGCTCGGGACAGGGGAATCAGCCCCAGCATTTT. Translated, it gives CASSSGQGNQPQHF.

This sequence joins TRBV7-6 and TRBJ2-7, with D maybe TRBD2 (5 bases). V was shortened by 5 bases and J by 2 bases, with 7 bases between the two germline ends. This CDR3 has 12 amino acids. The germline V gene has CDR1 SGHVS and CDR2 FNYEAQ. Here the CDR3 DNA reads TGTGCCAGCAGCCCCGGGACCTACGAGCAGTACTTC. It is translated as CASSPGTYEQYF.

The rearrangement uses TRBV4-1 and TRBJ2-1; 7 nucleotides align to TRBD2. There are 17 residues in the CDR3. The germline CDR1 and CDR2 sequences are MGHRA and YSYEKL. The V and J ends lost 4 bases and 5 bases, in that order; junction bases with no gene match: 14. CDR3 residues: CASSLNMGLADNNEQFF. The CDR3 bases are TGCGCCAGCAGCCTAAATATGGGGCTAGCGGATAACAATGAGCAGTTCTTC.

This chain joins TRBV10-3 and TRBJ1-2; 7 bases line up with TRBD1. Trimming took 3 bases from V and 1 from J; bases not matched to a gene: 8. This CDR3 is 16 amino acids long. The germline V gene has CDR1 ENHRY and CDR2 SYGVKD. The CDR3 reads CAISEEGQAINYGYTF. In DNA form, the CDR3 reads TGTGCCATCAGTGAAGAAGGACAGGCTATTAACTATGGCTACACCTTC.

V is TRBV4-3 and J is TRBJ1-2, with TRBD1 matching 12 bases. The V and J ends lost 0 bases and 7 bases, in that order; junction bases with no gene match: 3. The V gene's germline CDR1 is LGHNA and CDR2 YSLEER. The CDR3 has 15 residues. The CDR3 region is CASSQDGGQGAGYTF. The CDR3 nucleotides read TGCGCCAGCAGCCAAGACGGGGGACAGGGGGCTGGCTACACCTTC.

The chain uses TRBV4-1 and TRBJ1-4, with 10 bases that match TRBD1. The junction had 6 bases not matched to a gene; V was cut back by 6 bases and J by 5 bases. The germline V gene has CDR1 MGHRA and CDR2 YSYEKL. This CDR3 has 15 residues. The CDR3 DNA reads TGCGCCAGCAGGGGACAGGGGTGGCGAAATGAAAAACTGTTTTTT. Translating gives CASRGQGWRNEKLFF.

The chain joins TRBV18 to TRBJ2-7; D may be TRBD2 (6 bases). The CDR3 contains 16 residues. The V gene's germline CDR1 is KGHSH and CDR2 LQKENI. V gave up 1 base and J gave up 3 bases, with 16 bases separating them. In DNA, the CDR3 is TGTGCCAGCTCACCACTGGGTAGCGGAAACCGCTACGAGCAGTACTTC. Residues: CASSPLGSGNRYEQYF.

V gene TRBV10-1 combines with J gene TRBJ2-7; the match to TRBD1 covers 7 bases. Germline V gene data show CDR1 as WNHNN and CDR2 as SYGVQD (reference sequence). The CDR3 runs 14 residues. Unmatched junction bases numbered 12, after V lost 7 bases and J lost 6 bases. CDR3 protein: CASIGTEGVCEQYF. The CDR3 DNA reads TGCGCCAGCATTGGGACAGAGGGGGTCTGCGAGCAGTACTTC.

V gene TRBV6-6 combines with J gene TRBJ1-2, with 7 bases that match TRBD1. There are 15 residues in the CDR3. Germline V lookup: CDR1 MNHNY, CDR2 SVGAGI (reference sequence). V lost 4 bases to trimming and J lost 8 bases; unmatched junction nucleotides: 13. The CDR3 bases are TGTGCCAGCAGTTCCCGACAGGGAGGTGGTCAGGGCTACACCTTC. This gives the protein CASSSRQGGGQGYTF.

V is TRBV19 and J is TRBJ2-3; 7 bases align to TRBD2. Germline CDR1 is LNHDA and CDR2 is SQIVND (reference sequence). The length of the CDR3 is 14 residues. The CDR3 loop reads CATKGHREADTQYF. The CDR3 nucleotides are TGTGCTACTAAAGGGCATCGGGAGGCAGATACGCAGTATTTT. Variable domain in full (rest from reference TRBV19 and TRBJ2-3): DGGITQSPKYLFRKEGQNVTLSCEQNLNHDAMYWYRQDPGQGLRLIYYSQIVNDFQKGDIAEGYSVSREKKESFPLTVTSAQKNPTAFYLCATKGHREADTQYFGPGTRLTVL.